This T cell receptor (beta chain) came from a study of T cell repertoires in cytomegalovirus infection. About the study: TCR beta signatures that were public indicated CMV infection and matching HLA type.

A few counts support this clonotype. The antigen remains unidentified. A much larger clone differs by one base, so this may be a read error. The CDR3 length is 14 residues. V was shortened by 3 bases and J by 0 bases, with 8 bases between the two germline ends. One entry per CDR3 protein, called by TCRdb with MiXCR from the reads. The sample has some 250,000 distinct CDR3 sequences, around 8.7% seen once. General study findings and limits: Cumulated frequencies of public TCR beta families served to identify carriers of CMV plus the relevant HLA. HLA-C-restricted, CMV-specific TCR beta clonotypes were dominant ex vivo.

V is TRBV12-3 or TRBV12-4 and J is TRBJ1-1; D remains ambiguous. The sequence came from a human donor in good health (CMV status not recorded). Some clones in this sample may be carry-over from other donors' samples. Sequencing was done on a sample of PBMCs. The CDR3 DNA sequence: TGTGCCAGCAGTTTCGGCCTTTTGAACACTGAAGCTTTCTTT. It is translated as CASSFGLLNTEAFF.